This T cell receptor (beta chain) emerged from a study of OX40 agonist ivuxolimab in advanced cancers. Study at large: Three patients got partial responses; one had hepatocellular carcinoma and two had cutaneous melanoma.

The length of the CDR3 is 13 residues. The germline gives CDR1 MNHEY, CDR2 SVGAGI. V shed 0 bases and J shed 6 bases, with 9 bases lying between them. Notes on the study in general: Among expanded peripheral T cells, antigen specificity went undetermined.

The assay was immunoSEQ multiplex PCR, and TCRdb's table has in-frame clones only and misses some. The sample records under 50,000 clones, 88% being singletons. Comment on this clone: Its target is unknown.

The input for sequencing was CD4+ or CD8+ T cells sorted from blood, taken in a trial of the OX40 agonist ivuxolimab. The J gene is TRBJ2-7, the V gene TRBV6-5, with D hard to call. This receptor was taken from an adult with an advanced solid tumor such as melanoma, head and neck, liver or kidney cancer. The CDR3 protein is CASSYSPSGEQYF. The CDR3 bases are TGTGCCAGCAGTTACTCCCCTTCGGGCGAGCAGTACTTC.